This T cell receptor beta chain was recorded in a study of blood T cell repertoires in COVID-19. About the research overall: There were acute and convalescent COVID-19 samples, and they came from the United States, Italy and Spain. In each case, the material was cDNA or gDNA derived from T cells, B-cell-depleted T cells, or PBMCs.

The CDR3 has 15 residues. V shed 5 bases and J shed 7 bases, with 21 bases lying between them. Germline-derived CDR1 and CDR2 are SGHAT and FQNNGV. As handled by the study authors: Amplification with reference gene primers provided the estimates of nucleated cell counts. The data were produced by immunoSEQ multiplex PCR, yet TCRdb's version contains in-frame clones alone and is incomplete. That table supplies the V and J calls and clone size; D and trimming were determined from the DNA. The sample yields around 130,000 clones, 85% seen once. Sequenced material: peripheral blood. The clonotype comes from a human donor in a cohort sampled during active COVID-19. The rearrangement uses TRBV11-2 and TRBJ2-7, with a tentative D call TRBD1 (5 bases). CDR3 in amino acids: CASSPGSRRGVEQYF. As DNA, the CDR3 is TGTGCCAGCAGCCCAGGGTCGAGGCGCGGTGTGGAGCAGTACTTC.